This TCR beta chain was identified during a study of cytomegalovirus exposure and HLA in healthy donors. General study points: Near-uniform donor sequencing depth was presumed by presence/absence analyses.

It was with 60 Vbeta and 13 Jbeta primers that the PCR ran. The data were produced by immunoSEQ multiplex PCR, yet TCRdb's version contains in-frame clones alone and is incomplete. This repertoire shows approximately 150,000 clones, roughly 80% found once; its top ten account for approximately 7%. As to this clone: Antigen specificity is unknown.

CDR1 is SEHNR, CDR2 FQNEAQ, per germline (reference sequence). V was cut by 2 bases and J by 11 bases, with 12 bases left in between. This CDR3 region has 12 residues. The chain has TRBV7-9 and TRBJ1-1, with no clear D. The specimen sequenced was PBMCs. The sequence came from a woman under 40 in good health and CMV-seropositive. This CDR3 reads CASSLSASGAFF. CDR3 sequence (DNA): TGTGCCAGCAGCTTATCGGCTAGCGGCGCTTTCTTT.